Below, 15 T cell receptor beta chains from the same sample are listed, as sequenced in a study of human versus mouse CDR3 diversity and MHC coevolution. This table comes from immunoSEQ multiplex PCR, and its TCRdb copy is limited to in-frame clones, with some not included. Here the sample spans 50,000 to 65,000 clones, approximately 94% being singletons. The sample consisted of naive CD4+ T cells from blood. Subset given: CD45RO-negative CD62L-positive naive CD4 T cells. These receptors were collected from a person aged 55 to 75 in good health.

V and J are TRBV10-1 and TRBJ2-3; the match to TRBD1 covers 7 bases. Germline V gene lookup returns CDR1 WNHNN and CDR2 SYGVQD (reference sequence). The CDR3 contains 13 residues. The V segment lost 8 bases and the J segment 8 bases; nucleotides outside the gene matches: 10. The CDR3 spells CASQGQPKGTQYF. Written as DNA, the CDR3 is TGCGCCAGCCAGGGACAGCCCAAGGGTACGCAGTATTTT.

This chain uses TRBV19 with TRBJ1-6; D is perhaps TRBD1 (5 bases). Germline lookup yields CDR1 LNHDA and CDR2 SQIVND (reference sequence). The CDR3 extends over 16 amino acids. V shed 3 bases and J shed 6 bases, with 15 bases lying between them. In DNA, the CDR3 is TGTGCCAGTAGTATTGGTACGGGCAGGGCTAATTCACCCCTCCACTTT. Residues: CASSIGTGRANSPLHF.

This clone appeared once. The rearrangement links TRBV6-6 to TRBJ2-5; 7 bases line up with TRBD1. Trimming at V came to 7 bases and at J to 4 bases, leaving 6 bases not matched to a gene. The CDR3 extends over 13 amino acids. Germline loops: CDR1 MNHNY, CDR2 SVGAGI (reference sequence). CDR3 region: CASTPPGGETQYF. CDR3 DNA: TGTGCCAGCACCCCACCAGGGGGAGAGACCCAGTACTTC.

V is TRBV4-1 and J is TRBJ2-1; TRBD2 aligns across 10 bases. Germline values: CDR1 MGHRA, CDR2 YSYEKL. This CDR3 comprises 18 residues. Unmatched junction bases numbered 13, after V lost 2 bases and J lost 6 bases. DNA for the CDR3: TGCGCCAGCAGCCAATATGCAACTAGCGGGGTGGGAAGCAATGAGCAGTTCTTC. Amino acid sequence: CASSQYATSGVGSNEQFF.

The chain uses TRBV6-5 and TRBJ2-7; 8 positions match TRBD1. Germline CDR1 is MNHEY and CDR2 is SVGAGI. The trim removed 6 bases at V and 5 bases at J, leaving 12 bases unmatched. CDR3 size: 15 residues. The CDR3 here is CASSPTVAGGHEQYF. Here the CDR3 DNA reads TGTGCCAGCAGCCCCACGGTGGCAGGGGGCCACGAGCAGTACTTC.

V is TRBV6-5 and J is TRBJ2-7; TRBD2 matches at 10 bases. The CDR3 spans 15 residues. V dropped 4 bases and J dropped 6; count of bases not matched to a gene: 9. Germline CDR1 and CDR2: MNHEY and SVGAGI. CDR3 in DNA: TGTGCCAGCAGTTCCTCAGCGGGAGGGCTAGGCGAGCAGTACTTC. Translation gives CASSSSAGGLGEQYF.

This clone appeared once. The chain uses TRBV7-3 and TRBJ2-2, with 8 bases aligning to TRBD2. The CDR3 totals 14 residues. Germline CDR1 is SGHTA and CDR2 is FQGTGA. V gave up 4 bases and J gave up 5 bases; unmatched junction bases: 3. In nucleotides, the CDR3 is TGTGCCAGCAGCTCATTAGCGGGAACCGGGGAGCTGTTTTTT. Residues: CASSSLAGTGELFF.

The V and J genes are TRBV2 and TRBJ2-2, with 7 bases identical to TRBD2. V trimming: 4 bases; J trimming: 4 bases; junction bases outside the gene matches: 6. CDR3 length: 15 amino acids. Germline assignment: CDR1 SNHLY and CDR2 FYNNEI. Here the CDR3 reads CASSGGRGGTGELFF. CDR3 nucleotides: TGTGCCAGCAGTGGTGGGAGGGGTGGCACCGGGGAGCTGTTTTTT.

The chain recombines TRBV19 with TRBJ2-2; 9 bases match TRBD1. The CDR3 sequence is 15 residues long. Germline assignment: CDR1 LNHDA and CDR2 SQIVND (reference sequence). Unmatched junction bases numbered 1, after V lost 1 base and J lost 4 bases. The CDR3 DNA is TGTGCCAGTAGTATAGGACAGGGGGGCACCGGGGAGCTGTTTTTT. The encoded protein is CASSIGQGGTGELFF.

The J gene is TRBJ2-1, the V gene TRBV5-6, with D maybe TRBD1 (5 bases). The CDR3 sequence is 15 residues long. From germline, CDR1 is SGHDT and CDR2 YYEEEE. V lost 1 base and J 4 bases, leaving 12 bases between the germline ends. CDR3 region: CASSLRGPGYNEQFF. The CDR3 coding sequence is TGTGCCAGCAGCTTGAGGGGCCCGGGTTACAATGAGCAGTTCTTC.

The chain links TRBV5-5 to TRBJ2-1; no firm D call. CDR1 and CDR2 (germline): SGHKS, YYEKEE (reference sequence). The V end lost 6 bases, the J end lost 4 bases, and 20 bases lay between the germline ends. This CDR3 region has 16 residues. CDR3 loop: CASTPTPRRSYNEQFF. The CDR3 DNA sequence: TGTGCCAGCACCCCCACGCCGAGGCGGTCATACAATGAGCAGTTCTTC.

This clone showed up just once. This chain joins TRBV30 and TRBJ2-5; 9 bases fit TRBD2. The germline gives CDR1 GTSNPN, CDR2 SVGIG (reference sequence). CDR3 length: 17 residues. Trimming removed 0 bases from V and 5 bases from J; junction bases left unmatched: 13. The CDR3, as DNA: TGTGCCTGGAGTGTTCCTAGCGGGAAAGGGAGGGTGGAGACCCAGTACTTC. This encodes CAWSVPSGKGRVETQYF.

The V and J genes are TRBV6-5 and TRBJ2-1; 8 bases fit TRBD2. The CDR3 is 14 residues long. Germline CDR1 and CDR2: MNHEY and SVGAGI. The J segment lost 9 bases and the V segment lost 2 bases, leaving 6 bases of the junction unmatched. The CDR3 region is CASSYRGGIGEQFF. The DNA of the CDR3 is TGTGCCAGCAGTTACCGGGGGGGGATAGGTGAGCAGTTCTTC.

The chain is built from TRBV9 and TRBJ2-1; tentatively, D is TRBD2 (6 bases). Germline values: CDR1 SGDLS, CDR2 YYNGEE. This CDR3 is 13 amino acids long. V lost 5 bases to trimming and J lost 9 bases, with 15 bases between them. This CDR3 reads CASRASESGEQFF. CDR3 in DNA: TGTGCCAGCAGGGCTAGCGAATCGGGTGAGCAGTTCTTC.

The chain employs TRBV2 and TRBJ1-5; 8 bases fit TRBD1. Trimming cost V 6 bases and J 4 bases; bases outside gene matches: 8. Looked up from germline, CDR1 is SNHLY and CDR2 is FYNNEI. This CDR3 has 15 residues. CDR3 residues: CASSLSGQGNQPQHF. CDR3 sequence (DNA): TGTGCCAGCAGCCTTTCCGGACAGGGTAATCAGCCCCAGCATTTT.